The sequence of this T cell receptor (beta chain) was determined in a study of blood T cell repertoires in COVID-19. Study-wide context: Donors in the United States, Italy and Spain gave samples during acute or convalescent COVID-19.

Clones were read by immunoSEQ multiplex PCR, and TCRdb kept only the in-frame ones, dropping some. In the table there are 120,000 or so clones, about four fifths of which are singletons. V dropped 5 bases and J dropped 2 bases, with 7 bases sitting between them. CDR1 is MNHEY and CDR2 is SVGAGI in the germline V gene. This CDR3 contains 13 residues. The sample consisted of peripheral blood. V is TRBV6-5 and J is TRBJ1-5; D gene unclear. The receptor comes from a middle-aged man with active or convalescent COVID-19. DNA of the CDR3: TGTGCCAGCAGTCTGACACGCAATCAGCCCCAGCATTTT. Residues: CASSLTRNQPQHF.